The 32 T cell receptor beta chains below all came from one sample that was sequenced in a study of T cells after posttransplantation cyclophosphamide. Repertoires were generated with immunoSEQ multiplex PCR, while TCRdb's copy carries only in-frame clones and drops some. Altogether roughly 12,000 clones are present, about 2% being singletons, with the ten largest covering 15% to 18%. Treatment was busulfan-fludarabine conditioning, a marrow graft, and cyclophosphamide on days +3 and +4. The material was PBMCs, obtained after allogeneic stem cell transplant with posttransplant cyclophosphamide. Receptor source: a male patient aged 25-45 years who received an allogeneic stem cell transplant from a related donor, was CMV-positive, and had no GVHD. T cells may partly derive from the graft donor.

This clone was counted a few times. The rearrangement joins TRBV29-1 to TRBJ2-5; D may be TRBD2 (6 bases). The germline V and J ends were trimmed by 6 bases and 6 bases, with 20 bases remaining between them. The CDR3 covers 14 residues. Looked up from germline, CDR1 is SQVTM and CDR2 is ANQGSEA. CDR3 bases: TGCAGCGTGACCGGGACTGAGAAAGTGAAGACCCAGTACTTC. This sequence encodes CSVTGTEKVKTQYF.

The chain has TRBV5-1 and TRBJ2-5; TRBD2 is a possible D gene (5 bases). Trimming pared 1 base from V and 4 bases from J, leaving 17 bases between. The CDR3 runs 16 residues. From germline, CDR1 is SGHRS and CDR2 YFSETQ. The CDR3 region is CASSLSGGSTGETQYF. CDR3 nucleotides: TGCGCCAGCAGCTTGAGCGGCGGCAGCACCGGAGAGACCCAGTACTTC. The complete variable domain, with remaining parts taken from reference TRBV5-1 and TRBJ2-5, reads KAGVTQTPRYLIKTRGQQVTLSCSPISGHRSVSWYQQTPGQGLQFLFEYFSETQRNKGNFPGRFSGRQFSNSRSEMNVSTLELGDSALYLCASSLSGGSTGETQYFGPGTRLLVL.

A word on this clone: At one end the junction does not follow the germline gene, possibly because of a read error. The chain employs TRBV7-3 and TRBJ2-5; maybe TRBD2 (5 bases). Germline lookup yields CDR1 SGHTA and CDR2 FQGTGA. The CDR3 covers 14 residues. CDR3 in amino acids: CASSQNVRGEAQYF. For the CDR3, the DNA is TGTGCCAGCAGCCAGAACGTACGGGGAGAGGCCCAGTACTTC.

In this sample, this clone turned up a few times. The chain couples TRBV14 to TRBJ2-7, with TRBD1 matching 7 bases. This CDR3 is 15 amino acids long. The V gene's germline CDR1 is SGHDN and CDR2 FVKESK. With V trimmed by 1 base and J by 4 bases, 7 bases remained unmatched. The CDR3 nucleotides are TGTGCCAGCAGCCAAGGGGACAGTCCCGGGTACGAGCAGTACTTC. Translation gives CASSQGDSPGYEQYF.

This clone was recorded a few times. The chain uses TRBV19 and TRBJ2-3; D not certain. There are 13 residues in the CDR3. V shed 3 bases and J shed 5 bases, with 9 bases lying between them. The V gene's germline CDR1 is LNHDA and CDR2 SQIVND (reference sequence). CDR3 region: CASSIRGKDTQYF. The CDR3 region has the DNA TGTGCCAGTAGTATTAGAGGAAAAGATACGCAGTATTTT.

There are a few counts of this clone. The chain uses TRBV9 and TRBJ2-7; a possible D gene is TRBD2 (6 bases). In germline, CDR1 is SGDLS, CDR2 YYNGEE. V lost 2 bases to trimming and J lost 0 bases, with 12 bases between them. The CDR3 is 15 amino acids. The CDR3 spells CASSVGDSSSYEQYF. In DNA, the CDR3 is TGTGCCAGCAGCGTGGGGGACTCGAGCTCCTACGAGCAGTACTTC. The variable domain in full, completed from reference TRBV9 and TRBJ2-7, reads DSGVTQTPKHLITATGQRVTLRCSPRSGDLSVYWYQQSLDQGLQFLIQYYNGEERAKGNILERFSAQQFPDLHSELNLSSLELGDSALYFCASSVGDSSSYEQYFGPGTRLTVT.

This clone was observed a few times. In DNA form, the CDR3 reads TGTGCCAGCAGCTTGCCGACAGAGAACACCGGGGAGCTGTTTTTT. Protein sequence: CASSLPTENTGELFF. The rearrangement uses TRBV28 and TRBJ2-2; the D gene is possibly TRBD1 (5 bases). The CDR3 is made up of 15 amino acids. Per germline, CDR1 MDHEN and CDR2 SYDVKM. With 6 bases removed from V and 1 base from J, the gap between germline ends came to 12 bases.

Only a few counts were recorded for this clone. The V call is TRBV5-1, the J call TRBJ2-1; TRBD2 matches 16 bases. This CDR3 comprises 17 residues. J gave up 7 bases and V 0 bases, and 4 bases lay outside the gene matches. CDR1 and CDR2 from the germline V gene are SGHRS and YFSETQ. DNA for the CDR3: TGCGCCAGCAGCTTGGCTCCGGGACTAGCGGGGGGGAATGAGCAGTTCTTC. As protein: CASSLAPGLAGGNEQFF.

The chain links TRBV5-5 to TRBJ1-6; tentative D call: TRBD1 (5 bases). Trimming left V 7 bases short and J 2 bases short, with 19 bases between. This CDR3 has 17 residues. CDR1 and CDR2 from the germline V gene are SGHKS and YYEKEE (reference sequence). CDR3 sequence (DNA): TGTGCCAGCGAACCTTCACTTGGGGGGGCCTATAATTCACCCCTCCACTTT. This encodes CASEPSLGGAYNSPLHF. The full variable domain, with the rest looked up from reference TRBV5-5 and TRBJ1-6, is DAGVTQSPTHLIKTRGQQVTLRCSPISGHKSVSWYQQVLGQGPQFIFQYYEKEERGRGNFPDRFSARQFPNYSSELNVNALLLGDSALYLCASEPSLGGAYNSPLHFGNGTRLTVT.

The table lists this clone with a few counts. The V call is TRBV19, the J call TRBJ2-1, with TRBD2 matching over 7 bases. With V trimmed by 5 bases and J by 9 bases, 10 bases remained unmatched. Germline CDR1 LNHDA, CDR2 SQIVND (reference sequence). This CDR3 is 14 amino acids long. CDR3 amino acids: CASSPGLDLIEQFF. As DNA, the CDR3 is TGTGCCAGTAGTCCCGGACTAGATCTCATTGAGCAGTTCTTC.

This clone was found a few times. The chain couples TRBV2 to TRBJ1-4; the match to TRBD1 covers 8 bases. The CDR3 is 14 amino acids. Germline V gene lookup returns CDR1 SNHLY and CDR2 FYNNEI. After removal of 6 bases from V and 8 bases from J, the junction contained 8 bases not matched to a gene. The DNA for the CDR3 is TGTGCCAGCAGGCTACAGGGGGTGAGAGAAAAACTGTTTTTT. Encoded protein: CASRLQGVREKLFF.

This clone was seen only a few times. J is TRBJ2-4 and V is TRBV2, with 12 nucleotides matching TRBD2. Germline V gene lookup returns CDR1 SNHLY and CDR2 FYNNEI. V was pared by 3 bases and J by 0 bases, with 0 bases of the junction left unmatched. This CDR3 is built from 16 residues. The CDR3 region is CASSEGLAGAKNIQYF. The CDR3 DNA reads TGTGCCAGCAGTGAGGGACTAGCGGGAGCCAAAAACATTCAGTACTTC.

CDR3 nucleotides: TGTGCCAGCAGTGAAAGACAAACAGATACGCAGTATTTT. Protein product: CASSERQTDTQYF. The chain links TRBV2 to TRBJ2-3; D call uncertain. With 2 bases removed from V and 3 bases from J, the gap between germline ends came to 6 bases. The CDR3 contains 13 residues. The germline V gene encodes CDR1 SNHLY and CDR2 FYNNEI.

This clone turned up a few times. V gene TRBV5-1 combines with J gene TRBJ1-2; D is possibly TRBD1 (6 bases). Germline-derived CDR1 and CDR2 are SGHRS and YFSETQ. The CDR3 loop spans 16 amino acids. The V end was cut by 4 bases, the J end by 0 bases, with 16 bases between. CDR3 in DNA: TGCGCCAGCAGCGAAACCGGGACAAGAGCTAACTATGGCTACACCTTC. This encodes CASSETGTRANYGYTF. Full variable domain (outside the CDR3, taken from reference TRBV5-1 and TRBJ1-2): KAGVTQTPRYLIKTRGQQVTLSCSPISGHRSVSWYQQTPGQGLQFLFEYFSETQRNKGNFPGRFSGRQFSNSRSEMNVSTLELGDSALYLCASSETGTRANYGYTFGSGTRLTVV.

The chain joins TRBV11-2 to TRBJ2-3; no clear D. Germline CDR1 and CDR2: SGHAT and FQNNGV. The CDR3 consists of 14 residues. V shed 5 bases and J shed 5 bases, with 14 bases lying between them. CDR3 in DNA: TGTGCCAGCAGCCCTAACAGCTTACGAGATACGCAGTATTTT. Translated: CASSPNSLRDTQYF.

The gene calls are TRBV16 and TRBJ2-1; D is ambiguous. Germline loops: CDR1 KGHSY, CDR2 FQNENV. This CDR3 comprises 12 residues. Trimming stripped 2 bases from V and 8 bases from J, with 7 bases between. The DNA of the CDR3 is TGTGCCAGCAGCCAACGGGTGGATGAGCAGTTCTTC. Its protein product is CASSQRVDEQFF.

V is TRBV20-1 and J is TRBJ2-7; D perhaps matches TRBD2 (6 bases). V lost 3 bases and J lost 3, with 6 bases in between. Germline V gene lookup returns CDR1 DFQATT and CDR2 SNEGSKA (reference sequence). The CDR3 consists of 11 residues. The CDR3: CSASGSYEQYF. CDR3 DNA sequence: TGCAGTGCTAGCGGGAGCTACGAGCAGTACTTC.

This chain connects TRBV11-2 to TRBJ2-7; TRBD2 matches 9 bases. Germline CDR1 and CDR2: SGHAT and FQNNGV. This CDR3 spans 16 amino acids. The V gene end was trimmed by 5 bases and the J gene end by 3 bases; junction bases not matched to a gene: 11. CDR3 nucleotide sequence: TGTGCCAGCAGCCCGTCAAGCGGGAGGCCCCTCTACGAGCAGTACTTC. As protein: CASSPSSGRPLYEQYF.

Only a few counts were recorded for this clone. The chain is built from TRBV9 and TRBJ2-3; no clear D. Trimming took 3 bases from V and 2 from J, leaving 13 bases between them. This CDR3 has 15 amino acids. Germline V gene sequence: CDR1 SGDLS, CDR2 YYNGEE. CDR3 region: CASSATGRFTDTQYF. CDR3 nucleotides: TGTGCCAGCAGCGCCACGGGTAGATTCACAGATACGCAGTATTTT.

The CDR3 DNA reads as TGTGCCAGCGCTTTTCAGGGAGGGAGGAATGAGCAGTTCTTC. Translation gives CASAFQGGRNEQFF. The chain links TRBV11-3 to TRBJ2-1, with TRBD2 matching 7 bases. Looked up from germline, CDR1 is SGHNT and CDR2 is YENEEA. The CDR3 consists of 14 residues. J gave up 7 bases and V 8 bases, and 11 bases lay outside the gene matches.

The chain has TRBV19 and TRBJ2-7; D possibly corresponds to TRBD1 (5 bases). Germline V lookup: CDR1 LNHDA, CDR2 SQIVND (reference sequence). This CDR3 contains 15 residues. Trimming removed 1 base at V and 0 bases at J, with 10 bases between. This chain's CDR3 is CASSIGGAASYEQYF. DNA for the CDR3: TGTGCCAGTAGTATAGGTGGGGCAGCCTCCTACGAGCAGTACTTC.

This clone was counted a few times. The rearrangement links TRBV27 to TRBJ2-2; D gene uncertain. Trimming left V 6 bases short and J 0 bases short, with 11 bases between. This CDR3 is built from 15 residues. Germline CDR1 is MNHEY and CDR2 is SMNVEV (reference sequence). In DNA form, the CDR3 reads TGTGCCAGCAGACCCAAGGAGTCGAACACCGGGGAGCTGTTTTTT. Translation gives CASRPKESNTGELFF.

This clone was seen a handful of times. This chain links TRBV27 with TRBJ2-7, with a tentative D call TRBD2 (6 bases). The V end was cut by 2 bases, the J end by 7 bases, with 18 bases between. CDR1 MNHEY and CDR2 SMNVEV come from the germline V gene (reference sequence). The CDR3 is 15 amino acids. CDR3 nucleotides: TGTGCCAGCAGTTTACTCCGGGGGATGCGCGGGGAGCAGTACTTC. It codes for CASSLLRGMRGEQYF.

The gene calls are TRBV27 and TRBJ1-6, with unresolved D. This CDR3 has 15 residues. V was pared by 1 base and J by 7 bases, with 11 bases between. Germline values: CDR1 MNHEY, CDR2 SMNVEV (reference sequence). This CDR3 is CASSLYSTPNSPLHF. The CDR3 coding sequence is TGTGCCAGCAGTTTATACTCCACCCCAAATTCACCCCTCCACTTT.

The chain uses TRBV6-1 and TRBJ1-5; D gene unclear. Per the germline V gene, CDR1 is MNHNS and CDR2 is SASEGT. This CDR3 contains 16 residues. Trimming removed 2 bases at V and 0 bases at J, with 11 bases between. CDR3 in DNA: TGTGCCAGCAGTGAATCAAGTTCCTATAGCAATCAGCCCCAGCATTTT. It codes for CASSESSSYSNQPQHF.

This clone was counted between two and nine times. V and J are TRBV28 and TRBJ1-5; 7 nucleotides align to TRBD1. The CDR3 totals 13 residues. From germline, CDR1 is MDHEN and CDR2 SYDVKM. The trim removed 9 bases at V and 5 bases at J, leaving 7 bases unmatched. The CDR3 DNA follows: TGTGCCAGTCGACAGGGTCGCCATCAGCCCCAGCATTTT. This encodes CASRQGRHQPQHF.

CDR3 in amino acids: CASSRKQAYNEQFF. CDR3 nucleotide sequence: TGTGCCAGTAGTCGGAAACAGGCATACAATGAGCAGTTCTTC. The gene calls are TRBV19 and TRBJ2-1; D possibly corresponds to TRBD1 (5 bases). Germline V gene data show CDR1 as LNHDA and CDR2 as SQIVND (reference sequence). V was clipped by 5 bases and J by 4 bases, with 12 bases between them. The CDR3 has 14 amino acids.

This sequence joins TRBV28 and TRBJ2-5; 8 bases are a match to TRBD1. CDR3 length: 15 amino acids. Germline V gene lookup returns CDR1 MDHEN and CDR2 SYDVKM. V dropped 6 bases and J dropped 4; count of bases not matched to a gene: 10. The CDR3 bases are TGTGCCAGCAGGAGACGCGACAGGGGCCCAGAGACCCAGTACTTC. Translation: CASRRRDRGPETQYF.

The chain carries TRBV5-4 and TRBJ1-3; D unclear. This CDR3 spans 16 amino acids. V lost 4 bases to trimming and J lost 3 bases, with 17 bases between them. Germline V gene lookup returns CDR1 SGHNT and CDR2 YYREEE (reference sequence). This chain's CDR3 is CASSQAVRAGGNTIYF. The CDR3 DNA reads as TGTGCCAGCAGCCAAGCCGTGAGGGCAGGTGGAAACACCATATATTTT.

This chain uses TRBV18 with TRBJ1-3; D ambiguous. Trimming took 1 base from V and 0 from J, leaving 16 bases between them. Germline loops: CDR1 KGHSH, CDR2 LQKENI. The CDR3 is made up of 18 amino acids. The CDR3 nucleotides read TGTGCCAGCTCACCACAGACCCGTCCGGGGAGCTCTGGAAACACCATATATTTT. Translating gives CASSPQTRPGSSGNTIYF.

A note on this clone: The junction departs from the called germline gene at one end, perhaps through a read error. The chain links TRBV6-1 to TRBJ1-3, with D tentatively TRBD1 (5 bases). CDR3 length: 15 amino acids. Germline V lookup: CDR1 MNHNS, CDR2 SASEGT. DNA for the CDR3: TGTGCCAGCAGTGAAGGGGGGGGGACTGGGAACACCATATATTTT. It codes for CASSEGGGTGNTIYF.

V and J are TRBV7-4 and TRBJ1-6; D not resolved. Trimming cost V 0 bases and J 1 base, with 13 bases left between them. The CDR3 loop spans 18 amino acids. The V gene's germline CDR1 is SGHVT and CDR2 SQSDAQ. The CDR3 DNA reads as TGTGCCAGCAGCTTAGCGCGGGTTGGGCAGTCCTATAATTCACCCCTCCACTTT. This translates into CASSLARVGQSYNSPLHF. The entire variable domain, with the rest obtained from reference TRBV7-4 and TRBJ1-6, is as follows: GAGVSQSPRYKVAKRGRDVALRCDSISGHVTLYWYRQTLGQGSEVLTYSQSDAQRDKSGRPSGRFSAERPERSVSTLKIQRTEQGDSAVYLCASSLARVGQSYNSPLHFGNGTRLTVT.